This section outlines one T cell receptor beta chain sequence together with its context. Its cognate antigen is unknown. The junction does not match germline at one end; this may be a read error. A second PCR of about 6 to 11 cycles used a sample-barcoded 5' primer and a J-beta primer mix. Using its own MiXCR run on the 5' RACE reads, TCRdb lists one record per CDR3 protein. The table lists about 1.1 million distinct CDR3 sequences, more than 30% of them singletons, with about 12% in the top ten. CDR1 is MGHRA, CDR2 YSYEKL, per germline. The CDR3 loop spans 17 amino acids. These data come from a study of blood T cells in healthy people across ages. Study outcomes and limitations: Naive T cell percentage showed a strong correlation with the diversity of TCR beta.

Sequencing was carried out using blood. V is TRBV4-1 and J is TRBJ1-6; D is perhaps TRBD1 (6 bases). This TCR was sampled from a man between 18 and 29 years old in good health. The CDR3 loop is CASSQELRGAGNSPPHF. The CDR3 coding sequence is TGCGCCAGCAGCCAAGAACTTCGGGGGGCCGGAAATTCACCCCCCCACTTT.